The source of this T cell receptor (beta chain) is a study of cytomegalovirus exposure and HLA in healthy donors. This CDR3 spans 15 amino acids. The V and J ends lost 5 bases and 3 bases respectively, with 14 bases between them. Germline lookup yields CDR1 SGHTA and CDR2 FQGTGA. The study ran its PCR with 60 Vbeta and 13 Jbeta primers. TCRdb keeps only in-frame clones here, not all; method: immunoSEQ multiplex PCR. The data contain more than 200,000 clones, more than 75% of them singletons. V is TRBV7-3 and J is TRBJ2-1, with D possibly being TRBD2 (5 bases). The sample taken for sequencing was PBMCs. This TCR was recovered from a human donor in good health. The CDR3 region has the DNA TGTGCCAGCAGCGCTACCGGGAATAACTACAATGAGCAGTTCTTC. This gives the protein CASSATGNNYNEQFF.